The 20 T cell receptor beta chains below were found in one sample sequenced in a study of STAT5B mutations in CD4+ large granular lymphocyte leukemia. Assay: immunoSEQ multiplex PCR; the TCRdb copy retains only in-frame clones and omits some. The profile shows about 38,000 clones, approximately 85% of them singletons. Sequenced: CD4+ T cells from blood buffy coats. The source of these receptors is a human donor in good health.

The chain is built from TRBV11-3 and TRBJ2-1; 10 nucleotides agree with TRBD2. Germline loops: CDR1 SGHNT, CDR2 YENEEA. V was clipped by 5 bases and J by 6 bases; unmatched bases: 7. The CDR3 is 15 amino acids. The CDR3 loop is CASSNLAGESNEQFF. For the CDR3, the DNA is TGTGCCAGCAGCAACCTAGCGGGAGAAAGCAATGAGCAGTTCTTC.

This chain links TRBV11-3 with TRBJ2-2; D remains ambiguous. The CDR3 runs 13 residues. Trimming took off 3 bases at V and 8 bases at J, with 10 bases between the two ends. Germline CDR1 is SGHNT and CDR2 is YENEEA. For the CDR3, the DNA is TGTGCCAGCAGCTTGGAACCCGAGGGGGAGCTGTTTTTT. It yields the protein CASSLEPEGELFF.

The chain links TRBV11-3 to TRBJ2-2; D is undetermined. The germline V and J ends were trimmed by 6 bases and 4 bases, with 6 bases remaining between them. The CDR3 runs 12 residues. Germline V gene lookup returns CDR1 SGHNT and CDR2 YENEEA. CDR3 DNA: TGTGCCAGCAGTCCCCTCACCGGGGAGCTGTTTTTT. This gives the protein CASSPLTGELFF.

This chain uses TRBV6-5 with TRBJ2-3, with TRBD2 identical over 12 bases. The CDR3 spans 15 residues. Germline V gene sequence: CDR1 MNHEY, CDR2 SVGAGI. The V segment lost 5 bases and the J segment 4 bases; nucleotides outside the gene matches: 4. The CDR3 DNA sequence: TGTGCCAGCAGTACCCTAGCGGGGGGGGCAGATACGCAGTATTTT. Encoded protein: CASSTLAGGADTQYF.

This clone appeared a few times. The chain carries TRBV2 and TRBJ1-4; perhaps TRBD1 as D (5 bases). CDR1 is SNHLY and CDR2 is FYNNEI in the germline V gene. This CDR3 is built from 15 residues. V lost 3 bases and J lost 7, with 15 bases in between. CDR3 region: CASSEGRATGEKLFF. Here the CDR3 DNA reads TGTGCCAGCAGTGAGGGCAGGGCAACTGGTGAAAAACTGTTTTTT.

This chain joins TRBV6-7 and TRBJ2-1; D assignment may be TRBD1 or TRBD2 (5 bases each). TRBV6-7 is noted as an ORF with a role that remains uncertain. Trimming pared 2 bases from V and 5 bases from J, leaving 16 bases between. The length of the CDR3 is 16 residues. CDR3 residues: CASSYGLGTADNEQFF. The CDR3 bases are TGTGCCAGCAGTTACGGGCTCGGGACCGCCGACAATGAGCAGTTCTTC.

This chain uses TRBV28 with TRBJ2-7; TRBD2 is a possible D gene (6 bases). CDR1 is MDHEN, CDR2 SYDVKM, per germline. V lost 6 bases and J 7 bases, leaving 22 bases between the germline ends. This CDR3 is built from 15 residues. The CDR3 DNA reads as TGTGCCAGCAGCTACCCGAGGAGGGCCCTGTGGGAGCAGTACTTC. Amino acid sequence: CASSYPRRALWEQYF.

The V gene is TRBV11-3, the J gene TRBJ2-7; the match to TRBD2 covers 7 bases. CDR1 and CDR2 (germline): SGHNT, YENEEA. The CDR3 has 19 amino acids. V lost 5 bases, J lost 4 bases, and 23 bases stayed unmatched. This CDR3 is CASSPPAGELWDLRYEQYF. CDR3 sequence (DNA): TGTGCCAGCAGCCCCCCCGCGGGGGAGTTGTGGGACCTACGATACGAGCAGTACTTC.

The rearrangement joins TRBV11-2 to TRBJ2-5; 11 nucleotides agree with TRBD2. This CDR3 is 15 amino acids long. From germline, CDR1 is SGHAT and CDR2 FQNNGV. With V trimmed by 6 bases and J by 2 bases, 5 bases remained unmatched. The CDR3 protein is CASRPSGGTQETQYF. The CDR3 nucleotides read TGTGCCAGCAGGCCTAGCGGGGGGACACAAGAGACCCAGTACTTC.

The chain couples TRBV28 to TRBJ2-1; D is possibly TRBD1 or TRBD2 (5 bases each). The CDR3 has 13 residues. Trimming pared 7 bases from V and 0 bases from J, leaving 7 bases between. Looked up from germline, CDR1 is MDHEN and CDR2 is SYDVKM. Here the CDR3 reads CASMGDSYNEQFF. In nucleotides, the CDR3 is TGTGCCAGCATGGGGGACTCCTACAATGAGCAGTTCTTC. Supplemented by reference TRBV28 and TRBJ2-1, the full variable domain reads DVKVTQSSRYLVKRTGEKVFLECVQDMDHENMFWYRQDPGLGLRLIYFSYDVKMKEKGDIPEGYSVSREKKERFSLILESASTNQTSMYLCASMGDSYNEQFFGPGTRLTVL.

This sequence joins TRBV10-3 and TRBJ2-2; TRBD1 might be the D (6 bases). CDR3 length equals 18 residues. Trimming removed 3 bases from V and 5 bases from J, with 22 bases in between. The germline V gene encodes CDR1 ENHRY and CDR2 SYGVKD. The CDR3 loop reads CAISDVSGPKGETGELFF. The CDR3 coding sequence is TGTGCCATCAGTGACGTCAGCGGTCCAAAGGGGGAAACCGGGGAGCTGTTTTTT.

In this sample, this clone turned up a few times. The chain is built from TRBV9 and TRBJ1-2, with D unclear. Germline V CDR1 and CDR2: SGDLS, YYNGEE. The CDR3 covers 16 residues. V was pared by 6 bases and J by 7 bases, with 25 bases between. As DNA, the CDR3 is TGTGCCAGCACGAGAGACACATCCTCTTCGGGCACTGGCTACACCTTC. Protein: CASTRDTSSSGTGYTF. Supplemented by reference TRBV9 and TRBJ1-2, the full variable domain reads DSGVTQTPKHLITATGQRVTLRCSPRSGDLSVYWYQQSLDQGLQFLIQYYNGEERAKGNILERFSAQQFPDLHSELNLSSLELGDSALYFCASTRDTSSSGTGYTFGSGTRLTVV.

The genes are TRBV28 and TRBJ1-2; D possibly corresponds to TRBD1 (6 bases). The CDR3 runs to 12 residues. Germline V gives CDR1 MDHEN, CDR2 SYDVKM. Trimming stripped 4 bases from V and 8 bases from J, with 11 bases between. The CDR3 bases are TGTGCCAGCAGTTGGGGGCGGAGAGGCTACACCTTC. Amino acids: CASSWGRRGYTF.

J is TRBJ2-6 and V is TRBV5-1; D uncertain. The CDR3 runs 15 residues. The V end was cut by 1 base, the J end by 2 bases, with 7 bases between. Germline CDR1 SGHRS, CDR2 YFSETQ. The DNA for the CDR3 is TGCGCCAGCAGCTTGCTGGAGACTGGGGCCAACGTCCTGACTTTC. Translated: CASSLLETGANVLTF.

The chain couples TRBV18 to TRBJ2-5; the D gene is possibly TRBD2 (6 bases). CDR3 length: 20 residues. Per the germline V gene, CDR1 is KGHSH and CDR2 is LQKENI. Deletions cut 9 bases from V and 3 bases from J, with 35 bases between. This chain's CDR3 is CASTQFVSRTGVGAEETQYF. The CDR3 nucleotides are TGTGCCAGTACACAGTTCGTTTCGAGAACGGGAGTGGGAGCGGAAGAGACCCAGTACTTC.

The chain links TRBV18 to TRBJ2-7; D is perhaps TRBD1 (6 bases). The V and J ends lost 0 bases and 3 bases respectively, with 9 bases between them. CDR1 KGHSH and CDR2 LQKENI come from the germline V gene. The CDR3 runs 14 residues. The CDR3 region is CASSPPGQHYEQYF. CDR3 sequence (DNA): TGTGCCAGCTCACCACCAGGACAGCACTACGAGCAGTACTTC.

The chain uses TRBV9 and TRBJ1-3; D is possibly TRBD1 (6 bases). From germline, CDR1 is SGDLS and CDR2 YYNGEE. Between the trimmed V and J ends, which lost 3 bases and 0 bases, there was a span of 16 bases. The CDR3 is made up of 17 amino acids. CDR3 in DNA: TGTGCCAGCAGCGGATACCAGGGGCTCAGCTCTGGAAACACCATATATTTT. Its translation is CASSGYQGLSSGNTIYF. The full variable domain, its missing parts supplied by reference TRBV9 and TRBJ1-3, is DSGVTQTPKHLITATGQRVTLRCSPRSGDLSVYWYQQSLDQGLQFLIQYYNGEERAKGNILERFSAQQFPDLHSELNLSSLELGDSALYFCASSGYQGLSSGNTIYFGEGSWLTVV.

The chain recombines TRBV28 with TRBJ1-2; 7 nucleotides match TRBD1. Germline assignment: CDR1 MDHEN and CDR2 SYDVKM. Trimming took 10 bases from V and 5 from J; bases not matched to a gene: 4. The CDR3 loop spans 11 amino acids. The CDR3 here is CATRQGYGYTF. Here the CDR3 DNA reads TGTGCCACCCGACAGGGATATGGCTACACCTTC.

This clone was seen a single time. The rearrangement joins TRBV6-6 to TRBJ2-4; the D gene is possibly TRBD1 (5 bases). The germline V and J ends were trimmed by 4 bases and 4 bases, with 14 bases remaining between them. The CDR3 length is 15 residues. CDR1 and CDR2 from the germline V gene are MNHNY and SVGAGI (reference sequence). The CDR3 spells CASSSPTAIKNIQYF. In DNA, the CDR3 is TGTGCCAGCAGTTCGCCGACAGCCATAAAAAACATTCAGTACTTC.

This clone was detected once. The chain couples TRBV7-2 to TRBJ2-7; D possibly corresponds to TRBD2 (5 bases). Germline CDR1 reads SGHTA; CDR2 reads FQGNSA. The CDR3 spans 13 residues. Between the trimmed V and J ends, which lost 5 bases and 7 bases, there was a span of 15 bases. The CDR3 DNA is TGTGCCAGCAGCCTACTCGTGACGGGGGAGCAGTACTTC. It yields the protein CASSLLVTGEQYF.